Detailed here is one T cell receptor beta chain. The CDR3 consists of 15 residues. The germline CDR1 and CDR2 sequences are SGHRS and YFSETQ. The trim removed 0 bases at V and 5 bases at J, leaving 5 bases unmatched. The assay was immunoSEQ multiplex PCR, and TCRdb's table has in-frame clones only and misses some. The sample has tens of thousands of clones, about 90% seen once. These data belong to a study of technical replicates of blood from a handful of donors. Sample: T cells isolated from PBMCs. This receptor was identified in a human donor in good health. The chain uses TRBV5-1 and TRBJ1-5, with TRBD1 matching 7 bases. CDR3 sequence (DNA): TGCGCCAGCAGCTTGGGTGGGACAGACTATCAGCCCCAGCATTTT. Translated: CASSLGGTDYQPQHF.